These 21 T cell receptor beta chains were all obtained from the same sample, sequenced in a study of blood T cell repertoires in COVID-19. Sequencing used immunoSEQ multiplex PCR; TCRdb keeps in-frame clones, though not all of them. The sample lists roughly 340,000 clones, about 88% seen once, with just under 7.5% in the top ten. Source material: peripheral blood. The receptors were gathered from a woman in her sixties or seventies with COVID-19, enrolled during active disease.

There are a few counts of this clone. V usage is TRBV7-9 and J usage is TRBJ2-1; 9 bases fit TRBD1. CDR1 is SEHNR and CDR2 is FQNEAQ in the germline V gene (reference sequence). The CDR3 contains 13 residues. Trimming took 4 bases from V and 8 from J; bases not matched to a gene: 3. CDR3 nucleotides: TGTGCCAGCAGCTCGGACAGGGGACATGAGCAGTTCTTC. It is translated as CASSSDRGHEQFF. The whole variable domain, filled in from reference TRBV7-9 and TRBJ2-1, reads DTGVSQNPRHKITKRGQNVTFRCDPISEHNRLYWYRQTLGQGPEFLTYFQNEAQLEKSRLLSDRFSAERPKGSFSTLEIQRTEQGDSAMYLCASSSDRGHEQFFGPGTRLTVL.

This clone was counted a single time. CDR3 in DNA: TGTGCCAGCAGTAGCGGGGGGGCTGGGGCCAACGTCCTGACTTTC. Protein sequence: CASSSGGAGANVLTF. This chain connects TRBV27 to TRBJ2-6; 10 bases are a match to TRBD2. This CDR3 spans 15 amino acids. The trim removed 5 bases at V and 2 bases at J, leaving 0 bases unmatched. Per the germline V gene, CDR1 is MNHEY and CDR2 is SMNVEV (reference sequence).

The table lists this clone with a few counts. The V and J genes are TRBV18 and TRBJ1-5, with a possible D match to TRBD1 (6 bases). Germline loops: CDR1 KGHSH, CDR2 LQKENI. Between the trimmed V and J ends, which lost 4 bases and 4 bases, there was a span of 11 bases. The CDR3 extends over 14 amino acids. The CDR3 reads CASSQGGGNQPQHF. DNA of the CDR3: TGTGCCAGCTCACAGGGAGGGGGTAATCAGCCCCAGCATTTT.

This chain links TRBV10-2 with TRBJ1-2; 9 nucleotides agree with TRBD1. J gave up 6 bases and V 6 bases, and 5 bases lay outside the gene matches. Germline CDR1 is WSHSY and CDR2 is SAAADI. The CDR3 length is 13 residues. The CDR3 is CASRGTGTDGYTF. CDR3 coding DNA: TGCGCCAGCAGGGGGACAGGGACCGATGGCTACACCTTC.

The chain uses TRBV28 and TRBJ2-3, with D possibly being TRBD1 (6 bases). CDR1 is MDHEN and CDR2 is SYDVKM in the germline V gene. This CDR3 comprises 16 residues. V shed 7 bases and J shed 4 bases, with 21 bases lying between them. The chain's CDR3 is CASTPQGRTTPDTQYF. The CDR3 coding sequence is TGTGCCAGCACCCCACAGGGTAGGACGACCCCAGATACGCAGTATTTT.

The rearrangement joins TRBV28 to TRBJ2-7; 9 bases align to TRBD1. This CDR3 contains 18 residues. After removal of 5 bases from V and 2 bases from J, the junction contained 16 bases not matched to a gene. Germline CDR1 reads MDHEN; CDR2 reads SYDVKM. CDR3 nucleotides: TGTGCCAGCAGTGGAATCCCTTCGGGACAGGGAGCTACCTACGAGCAGTACTTC. Translating gives CASSGIPSGQGATYEQYF. The whole variable domain, filled in from reference TRBV28 and TRBJ2-7, reads DVKVTQSSRYLVKRTGEKVFLECVQDMDHENMFWYRQDPGLGLRLIYFSYDVKMKEKGDIPEGYSVSREKKERFSLILESASTNQTSMYLCASSGIPSGQGATYEQYFGPGTRLTVT.

The chain uses TRBV7-2 and TRBJ2-1; 8 bases line up with TRBD1. The CDR3 length is 13 residues. Looked up from germline, CDR1 is SGHTA and CDR2 is FQGNSA. V lost 6 bases and J lost 5; bases outside the gene matches: 3. The CDR3 nucleotides read TGTGCCAGCAGTCGGGACAGGCACAATGAGCAGTTCTTC. Residues: CASSRDRHNEQFF.

The rearrangement uses TRBV3-1 (or the pseudogene TRBV3-2) and TRBJ1-2; tentative D call: TRBD1 (6 bases). V was trimmed by 2 bases and J by 7 bases, leaving 14 bases between them. CDR3 length equals 14 residues. Germline V CDR1 and CDR2: LGHDT, YNNKEL (reference sequence). CDR3 residues: CASSQKATGGGYTF. The DNA for the CDR3 is TGTGCCAGCAGCCAAAAAGCGACAGGAGGTGGCTACACCTTC.

The genes are TRBV2 and TRBJ1-6; TRBD1 agrees at 7 bases. In germline, CDR1 is SNHLY, CDR2 FYNNEI. The junction had 9 bases not matched to a gene; V was cut back by 7 bases and J by 6 bases. The CDR3 spans 15 residues. CDR3: CASTGIGTANSPLHF. DNA for the CDR3: TGTGCCAGCACCGGAATTGGGACAGCTAATTCACCCCTCCACTTT. The full variable domain, with the rest looked up from reference TRBV2 and TRBJ1-6, is EPEVTQTPSHQVTQMGQEVILRCVPISNHLYFYWYRQILGQKVEFLVSFYNNEISEKSEIFDDQFSVERPDGSNFTLKIRSTKLEDSAMYFCASTGIGTANSPLHFGNGTRLTVT.

This rearrangement joins TRBV21-1 to TRBJ1-5; TRBD1 is taken as the D call from the table, unchecked against the DNA. TRBV21-1 is a listed pseudogene. CDR3 length: 17 residues. This chain's CDR3 is CASSKEIRHHSNQPQHF. CDR3 nucleotides: TGTGCCAGCAGCAAAGAGATAAGACACCATAGCAATCAGCCCCAGCATTTT.

This chain uses TRBV30 with TRBJ2-7; tentative D call: TRBD2 (6 bases). V lost 2 bases, J lost 3 bases, and 11 bases lay in between. Germline V CDR1 and CDR2: GTSNPN, SVGIG (reference sequence). This CDR3 region has 13 residues. In nucleotides, the CDR3 is TGTGCCTGGAGTTTCGGGGAGGTCTACGAGCAGTACTTC. The encoded protein is CAWSFGEVYEQYF.

The chain joins TRBV12-5 to TRBJ1-2, with no clear D. Trimming removed 2 bases at V and 4 bases at J, with 11 bases between. Germline V gene data show CDR1 as LGHNT and CDR2 as FRNRAP. The CDR3 is 14 residues long. CDR3 DNA sequence: TGTGCTAGTGGTTTGCAAAGGGAGGGCTATGGCTACACCTTC. The encoded protein is CASGLQREGYGYTF.

The rearrangement joins TRBV5-1 to TRBJ1-1, with D perhaps matching TRBD1 (5 bases). The V gene's germline CDR1 is SGHRS and CDR2 YFSETQ. V lost 0 bases to trimming and J lost 4 bases, with 10 bases between them. This CDR3 is 14 amino acids long. The CDR3 nucleotides are TGCGCCAGCAGCTTGGGCAGGGTGGGCACTGAAGCTTTCTTT. Translating gives CASSLGRVGTEAFF.

The rearrangement links TRBV27 to TRBJ2-1, with TRBD1 identical over 10 bases. This CDR3 has 13 residues. The germline CDR1 and CDR2 sequences are MNHEY and SMNVEV (reference sequence). V was pared by 6 bases and J by 6 bases, with 2 bases of the junction left unmatched. The chain's CDR3 is CASRDRGGNEQFF. The CDR3 DNA reads as TGTGCCAGCAGGGACAGGGGGGGCAATGAGCAGTTCTTC.

The chain links TRBV11-2 to TRBJ1-1; D may be TRBD1 (5 bases). The CDR3 runs to 14 residues. Between the trimmed V and J ends, which lost 4 bases and 5 bases, there was a span of 14 bases. Germline V gene sequence: CDR1 SGHAT, CDR2 FQNNGV. The chain's CDR3 is CASSSAGLGTEAFF. The CDR3 bases are TGTGCCAGCAGCTCTGCAGGGCTGGGGACTGAAGCTTTCTTT.

J is TRBJ2-3 and V is TRBV7-8; D possibly corresponds to TRBD2 (5 bases). The V and J ends lost 7 bases and 4 bases respectively, with 18 bases between them. The CDR3 has 15 residues. The germline gives CDR1 SGHVS, CDR2 FQNEAQ. CDR3 nucleotides: TGTGCCAGCATCCGATTCCCGGGGATATCAGATACGCAGTATTTT. This translates into CASIRFPGISDTQYF.

This chain uses TRBV19 with TRBJ1-5, with D perhaps TRBD1 (5 bases). V was shortened by 5 bases and J by 5 bases, with 16 bases between the two germline ends. The CDR3 is made up of 15 amino acids. Looked up from germline, CDR1 is LNHDA and CDR2 is SQIVND (reference sequence). CDR3 region: CASSLRGETHQPQHF. In nucleotides, the CDR3 is TGTGCCAGTAGTCTCCGGGGGGAGACCCATCAGCCCCAGCATTTT. Using reference TRBV19 and TRBJ1-5 for the parts outside the CDR3, the full variable domain is DGGITQSPKYLFRKEGQNVTLSCEQNLNHDAMYWYRQDPGQGLRLIYYSQIVNDFQKGDIAEGYSVSREKKESFPLTVTSAQKNPTAFYLCASSLRGETHQPQHFGDGTRLSIL.

The chain employs TRBV28 and TRBJ1-1, with D perhaps matching TRBD1 (5 bases). The ends were cut back, 6 bases at V and 2 bases at J, with 10 bases in the middle. CDR1 is MDHEN and CDR2 is SYDVKM in the germline V gene. This CDR3 is built from 13 residues. CDR3: CASRWDFNTEAFF. The CDR3 DNA sequence: TGTGCCAGCAGATGGGACTTCAACACTGAAGCTTTCTTT.

This clone was seen only a few times. This chain links TRBV2 with TRBJ2-7; 9 bases are shared with TRBD2. Per germline, CDR1 SNHLY and CDR2 FYNNEI. The V gene end was trimmed by 5 bases and the J gene end by 2 bases; junction bases not matched to a gene: 7. There are 15 residues in the CDR3. CDR3 residues: CASSPSGGLTYEQYF. CDR3 in DNA: TGTGCCAGCAGTCCAAGCGGGGGGCTTACCTACGAGCAGTACTTC.

This clone was detected once. The V call is TRBV30, the J call TRBJ1-5, with D possibly being TRBD1 (5 bases). V was pared by 3 bases and J by 4 bases, with 10 bases between. The germline V gene encodes CDR1 GTSNPN and CDR2 SVGIG (reference sequence). CDR3 length: 13 amino acids. CDR3 DNA: TGTGCCTGGAGCCGACAGACTAATCAGCCCCAGCATTTT. Residues: CAWSRQTNQPQHF.

Of note for this clone: The junction shows a germline mismatch at one end, possibly a read error. The chain uses TRBV29-1 and TRBJ2-2; TRBD1 aligns across 8 bases. This CDR3 spans 13 amino acids. The germline gives CDR1 SQVTM, CDR2 ANQGSEA. The CDR3 DNA is TGCAGCGTAGAAGACAGGGGAACCGGGGAGCTGTTTTTT. Residues: CSVEDRGTGELFF.